These 5 T cell receptor beta chains share one sample of origin, sequenced in a study of Graves' ophthalmopathy and Graves' hyperthyroidism. Investigators amplified TCR beta CDR3 regions from RNA transcripts. HTBI primers were used in a first-round RT-PCR, which preceded a second-round multiplex PCR. TCRdb re-derived calls from the multiplex PCR reads in MiXCR, one entry per CDR3 protein. The table records about 400,000 distinct CDR3 sequences, about 18% of them present only once. Sample: peripheral blood. The receptors originated from a woman younger than 35 with Graves' ophthalmopathy.

Ten or more counts support this clonotype. The chain recombines TRBV7-9 with TRBJ2-7; TRBD1 aligns across 12 bases. Germline V lookup: CDR1 SEHNR, CDR2 FQNEAQ (reference sequence). The trim removed 3 bases at V and 6 bases at J, leaving 9 bases unmatched. The CDR3 consists of 16 residues. The CDR3 reads CASSLVTGTGGVEQYF. Written as DNA, the CDR3 is TGTGCCAGCAGCTTGGTTACCGGGACAGGGGGCGTCGAGCAGTACTTC. The full variable domain, its missing parts supplied by reference TRBV7-9 and TRBJ2-7, is DTGVSQNPRHKITKRGQNVTFRCDPISEHNRLYWYRQTLGQGPEFLTYFQNEAQLEKSRLLSDRFSAERPKGSFSTLEIQRTEQGDSAMYLCASSLVTGTGGVEQYFGPGTRLTVT.

CDR3 region: CSARPDRDFGYTF. The CDR3 bases are TGCAGTGCTAGACCTGACAGGGACTTTGGCTACACCTTC. The gene calls are TRBV20-1 and TRBJ1-2; 7 bases line up with TRBD1. The CDR3 totals 13 residues. The germline gives CDR1 DFQATT, CDR2 SNEGSKA (reference sequence). Losses at the gene ends were 2 bases for V and 7 bases for J; bases not matched to a gene: 7.

This clonotype was counted ten times or more. The rearrangement joins TRBV6-2 or TRBV6-3 to TRBJ2-5; D might be TRBD1 (6 bases). The germline V gene encodes CDR1 MNHEY and CDR2 SVGEGT. V was pared by 5 bases and J by 3 bases, with 10 bases between. The CDR3 loop spans 13 amino acids. The CDR3 DNA is TGTGCCAGCAGTAGGGGGTCAAAAGAGACCCAGTACTTC. Translated, it gives CASSRGSKETQYF.

The sample holds many counts of this clonotype. The CDR3 DNA is TGCAGTGCTAGAGAAGCGGATGCCCAGTACTTC. This encodes CSAREADAQYF. The chain recombines TRBV20-1 with TRBJ2-5; tentatively, D is TRBD2 (5 bases). This CDR3 is built from 11 residues. Trimming removed 0 bases at V and 9 bases at J, with 8 bases between. CDR1 DFQATT and CDR2 SNEGSKA come from the germline V gene (reference sequence).

This clonotype was recorded at least ten times. The chain uses TRBV20-1 and TRBJ1-5; 9 bases line up with TRBD1. Germline V gene data show CDR1 as DFQATT and CDR2 as SNEGSKA (reference sequence). This CDR3 has 16 amino acids. V trimming: 0 bases; J trimming: 3 bases; junction bases outside the gene matches: 6. CDR3 amino acids: CSARDPGTGFNQPQHF. Written as DNA, the CDR3 is TGCAGTGCTAGAGACCCCGGGACAGGGTTCAATCAGCCCCAGCATTTT.